Shown below are 22 T cell receptor beta chains from a single sample sequenced in a study of blood T cell repertoires in COVID-19. Assay: immunoSEQ multiplex PCR; the TCRdb copy retains only in-frame clones and omits some. The sample has 150,000 to 200,000 clones; roughly 87% are singletons. Sequencing was carried out using peripheral blood. Source of these receptors: a woman in her sixties or seventies who had recovered from COVID-19.

The chain carries TRBV7-2 and TRBJ2-5; TRBD2 matches 14 bases. V lost 1 base, J lost 7 bases, and 11 bases stayed unmatched. The CDR3 covers 18 residues. The V gene's germline CDR1 is SGHTA and CDR2 FQGNSA. CDR3 loop: CASSLGLAGGPAGGTQYF. In DNA form, the CDR3 reads TGTGCCAGCAGCTTAGGACTAGCGGGGGGGCCCGCGGGTGGGACCCAGTACTTC. The variable domain in full, completed from reference TRBV7-2 and TRBJ2-5, reads GAGVSQSPSNKVTEKGKDVELRCDPISGHTALYWYRQSLGQGLEFLIYFQGNSAPDKSGLPSDRFSAERTGGSVSTLTIQRTQQEDSAVYLCASSLGLAGGPAGGTQYFGPGTRLLVL.

Remarks on this clone: This same CDR3 is encoded by further DNA sequences in the sample. The gene calls are TRBV6-5 and TRBJ1-2; D is uncertain. Germline assignment: CDR1 MNHEY and CDR2 SVGAGI. This CDR3 is 13 amino acids long. Trimming took off 2 bases at V and 5 bases at J, with 9 bases between the two ends. CDR3 nucleotide sequence: TGTGCCAGCAGTTACATGGGCCTTTATGGCTACACCTTC. This encodes CASSYMGLYGYTF.

This clone has a handful of counts. V and J are TRBV6-6 and TRBJ1-1; 7 nucleotides match TRBD1. The CDR3 has 13 residues. Germline CDR1 MNHNY, CDR2 SVGAGI (reference sequence). V gave up 6 bases and J gave up 1 base; unmatched junction bases: 2. The CDR3 DNA is TGTGCCAGCAGGAGACAGGGGAACACTGAAGCTTTCTTT. Its translation is CASRRQGNTEAFF.

The gene calls are TRBV28 and TRBJ2-7; TRBD2 aligns across 11 bases. The CDR3 totals 14 residues. Germline CDR1 and CDR2: MDHEN and SYDVKM. V shed 9 bases, J shed 2 bases, and the junction held 6 bases outside the gene matches. CDR3 sequence: CASTSGGATYEQYF. In nucleotides, the CDR3 is TGTGCCAGTACTAGCGGGGGCGCTACCTACGAGCAGTACTTC.

In the case of this clone: This specimen includes other DNA sequences encoding the same CDR3. The chain recombines TRBV27 with TRBJ1-6; D is possibly TRBD1 (5 bases). The CDR3 length is 16 residues. Germline-derived CDR1 and CDR2 are MNHEY and SMNVEV (reference sequence). Trimming removed 1 base at V and 3 bases at J, with 10 bases between. This CDR3 is CASSLWGGGYNSPLHF. The CDR3 DNA sequence: TGTGCCAGCAGTTTATGGGGCGGGGGCTATAATTCACCCCTCCACTTT.

The chain uses TRBV7-9 and TRBJ2-3; perhaps TRBD2 as D (5 bases). Trimming left V 4 bases short and J 8 bases short, with 10 bases between. Germline CDR1 is SEHNR and CDR2 is FQNEAQ (reference sequence). The CDR3 covers 12 residues. CDR3 bases: TGTGCCAGCAGCTCCGTCGAGGGTACGCAGTATTTT. Translated: CASSSVEGTQYF.

CDR3 amino acids: CASSRGPLAGGYEQYF. CDR3 DNA sequence: TGTGCCAGCAGCCGAGGCCCCCTAGCGGGGGGATACGAGCAGTACTTC. The chain joins TRBV3-1 (or the pseudogene TRBV3-2) to TRBJ2-7; 11 bases fit TRBD2. The germline V gene encodes CDR1 LGHDT and CDR2 YNNKEL (reference sequence). Losses at the gene ends were 4 bases for V and 4 bases for J; bases not matched to a gene: 9. The CDR3 has 16 amino acids.

The gene calls are TRBV5-1 and TRBJ2-2; 9 bases are a match to TRBD2. This CDR3 spans 18 amino acids. Germline V lookup: CDR1 SGHRS, CDR2 YFSETQ. The J segment lost 4 bases and the V segment lost 4 bases, leaving 14 bases of the junction unmatched. The CDR3 loop reads CASSPDPQRGASTGELFF. CDR3 bases: TGCGCCAGCAGCCCCGATCCGCAGCGGGGGGCCTCCACCGGGGAGCTGTTTTTT.

V and J are TRBV6-5 and TRBJ2-3; D is perhaps TRBD2 (6 bases). The CDR3 contains 12 residues. V was pared by 7 bases and J by 11 bases, with 16 bases between. CDR1 MNHEY and CDR2 SVGAGI come from the germline V gene. The CDR3 sequence is CASTEVGRWQYF. CDR3 sequence (DNA): TGTGCCAGCACCGAGGTTGGGAGGTGGCAGTATTTT.

The rearrangement links TRBV9 to TRBJ1-5; 8 bases fit TRBD1. The CDR3 consists of 15 residues. The germline gives CDR1 SGDLS, CDR2 YYNGEE. V was pared by 0 bases and J by 1 base, with 0 bases of the junction left unmatched. The CDR3 loop reads CASSVGQGSNQPQHF. CDR3 nucleotide sequence: TGTGCCAGCAGCGTAGGACAGGGGAGCAATCAGCCCCAGCATTTT.

This clone was counted only a few times. This chain links TRBV28 with TRBJ2-6; 10 bases map to TRBD1. Per germline, CDR1 MDHEN and CDR2 SYDVKM. The CDR3 has 18 residues. With 5 bases clipped from V and 0 bases from J, the junction kept 7 bases outside the gene matches. CDR3 sequence (DNA): TGTGCCAGCAGTCGGACCGGGACAGGGGCCTCTGGGGCCAACGTCCTGACTTTC. Translating gives CASSRTGTGASGANVLTF.

The rearrangement joins TRBV6-1 to TRBJ1-1; TRBD1 aligns across 9 bases. The CDR3 covers 16 residues. The germline gives CDR1 MNHNS, CDR2 SASEGT. V trimming: 2 bases; J trimming: 5 bases; junction bases outside the gene matches: 9. CDR3 loop: CASSEQNRGRETEAFF. The DNA for the CDR3 is TGTGCCAGCAGTGAACAGAACAGGGGGCGGGAAACTGAAGCTTTCTTT.

The J gene is TRBJ1-2, the V gene TRBV13; D may be TRBD1 (6 bases). Germline CDR1 is PRHDT and CDR2 is FYEKMQ (reference sequence). Trimming took off 6 bases at V and 0 bases at J, with 11 bases between the two ends. The CDR3 sequence is 14 residues long. CDR3 loop: CASRGQGTNYGYTF. The DNA for the CDR3 is TGTGCCAGCAGGGGGCAGGGGACTAACTATGGCTACACCTTC. Full variable domain (outside the CDR3, taken from reference TRBV13 and TRBJ1-2): AAGVIQSPRHLIKEKRETATLKCYPIPRHDTVYWYQQGPGQDPQFLISFYEKMQSDKGSIPDRFSAQQFSDYHSELNMSSLELGDSALYFCASRGQGTNYGYTFGSGTRLTVV.

The genes are TRBV5-4 and TRBJ2-5, with TRBD1 matching over 9 bases. The CDR3 loop spans 13 amino acids. Per the germline V gene, CDR1 is SGHNT and CDR2 is YYREEE (reference sequence). Trimming cost V 5 bases and J 5 bases; bases outside gene matches: 4. This CDR3 is CASSRDRDETQYF. CDR3 nucleotide sequence: TGTGCCAGCAGTCGGGACAGGGATGAGACCCAGTACTTC. The variable domain in full, with the rest retrieved from reference TRBV5-4 and TRBJ2-5, is ETGVTQSPTHLIKTRGQQVTLRCSSQSGHNTVSWYQQALGQGPQFIFQYYREEENGRGNFPPRFSGLQFPNYSSELNVNALELDDSALYLCASSRDRDETQYFGPGTRLLVL.

In this sample, this clone turned up once. The chain uses TRBV28 and TRBJ2-2, with 7 bases matching TRBD1. J lost 2 bases, V lost 3 bases, and 3 bases had no gene match. This CDR3 is 15 amino acids long. CDR1 is MDHEN, CDR2 SYDVKM, per germline. The CDR3 protein is CASSFPGGNTGELFF. The CDR3 nucleotides read TGTGCCAGCAGTTTCCCAGGGGGTAACACCGGGGAGCTGTTTTTT.

V and J are TRBV5-1 and TRBJ2-2; the D gene is possibly TRBD2 (6 bases). V was trimmed by 4 bases and J by 5 bases, leaving 9 bases between them. Germline V gene lookup returns CDR1 SGHRS and CDR2 YFSETQ. This CDR3 is 13 amino acids long. CDR3: CASSRERTGELFF. DNA for the CDR3: TGCGCCAGCAGCCGGGAGCGAACCGGGGAGCTGTTTTTT.

For this clone: One junction end does not reproduce the germline sequence, and a read error may be involved. This chain connects TRBV24-1 to TRBJ2-7; tentatively, D is TRBD2 (6 bases). The CDR3 length is 16 residues. Germline CDR1 KGHDR, CDR2 SFDVKD. The CDR3 region is CATSALGRGATYEQYF. Here the CDR3 DNA reads TGTGCCACCAGTGCTTTGGGGCGGGGTGCGACTTACGAGCAGTACTTC.

This rearrangement joins TRBV5-1 to TRBJ1-2, with D possibly TRBD1 on 6 matching bases. V shed 5 bases and J shed 7 bases, with 15 bases lying between them. The CDR3 sequence is 13 residues long. Looked up from germline, CDR1 is SGHRS and CDR2 is YFSETQ. The CDR3 sequence is CASRTGEVGGYTF. The CDR3 region has the DNA TGCGCCAGCAGGACAGGAGAAGTCGGTGGCTACACCTTC.

The rearrangement links TRBV29-1 to TRBJ1-1; a possible D gene is TRBD1 (5 bases). Germline V CDR1 and CDR2: SQVTM, ANQGSEA. V lost 7 bases and J lost 1, with 7 bases in between. The CDR3 runs 11 residues. This CDR3 reads CSARGNTEAFF. The CDR3, as DNA: TGCAGCGCTAGGGGGAACACTGAAGCTTTCTTT. The whole variable domain, remainder taken from reference TRBV29-1 and TRBJ1-1, is SAVISQKPSRDICQRGTSLTIQCQVDSQVTMMFWYRQQPGQSLTLIATANQGSEATYESGFVIDKFPISRPNLTFSTLTVSNMSPEDSSIYLCSARGNTEAFFGQGTRLTVV.

J is TRBJ1-5 and V is TRBV11-2; a possible D gene is TRBD1 (5 bases). The germline V gene has CDR1 SGHAT and CDR2 FQNNGV. V lost 5 bases, J lost 7 bases, and 12 bases lay in between. This CDR3 is 13 amino acids long. The CDR3 reads CASSPQRGQPQHF. In nucleotides, the CDR3 is TGTGCCAGCAGCCCCCAGCGGGGCCAGCCCCAGCATTTT.

The gene calls are TRBV11-3 and TRBJ2-7, with D maybe TRBD2 (5 bases). Looked up from germline, CDR1 is SGHNT and CDR2 is YENEEA. This CDR3 comprises 13 residues. V was trimmed by 8 bases and J by 4 bases, leaving 15 bases between them. CDR3 sequence: CASALGSGYEQYF. CDR3 coding DNA: TGTGCCAGCGCCCTAGGGTCGGGGTACGAGCAGTACTTC.

This clone was seen a single time. This rearrangement joins TRBV6-2 or TRBV6-3 to TRBJ2-7; D is perhaps TRBD1 (6 bases). The CDR3 loop spans 13 amino acids. From germline, CDR1 is MNHEY and CDR2 SVGEGT. Trimming shortened V by 4 bases and J by 6 bases, and 13 bases separated the two germline ends. The CDR3 loop is CASSSGTFGEQYF. CDR3 sequence (DNA): TGTGCCAGCAGTTCCGGGACATTTGGCGAGCAGTACTTC.